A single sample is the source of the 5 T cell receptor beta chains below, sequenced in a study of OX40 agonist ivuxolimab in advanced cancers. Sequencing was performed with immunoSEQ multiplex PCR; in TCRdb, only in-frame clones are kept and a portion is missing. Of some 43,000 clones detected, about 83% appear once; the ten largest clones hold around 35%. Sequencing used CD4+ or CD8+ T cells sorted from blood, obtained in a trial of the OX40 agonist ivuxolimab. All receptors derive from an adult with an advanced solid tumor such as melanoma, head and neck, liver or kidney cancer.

Written as DNA, the CDR3 is TGTGCCAGTATGGGGGACAGAACTTCTAACTATGGCTACACCTTC. Translated, it gives CASMGDRTSNYGYTF. This rearrangement joins TRBV19 to TRBJ1-2; 7 bases match TRBD1. CDR3 length: 15 residues. V dropped 7 bases and J dropped 0; count of bases not matched to a gene: 8. Per germline, CDR1 LNHDA and CDR2 SQIVND (reference sequence).

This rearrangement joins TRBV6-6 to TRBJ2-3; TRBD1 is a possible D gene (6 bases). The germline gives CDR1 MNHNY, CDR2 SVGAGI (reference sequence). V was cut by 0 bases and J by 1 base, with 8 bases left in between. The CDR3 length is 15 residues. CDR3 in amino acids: CASSYSRGGTDTQYF. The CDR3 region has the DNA TGTGCCAGCAGTTACTCCAGGGGTGGCACAGATACGCAGTATTTT.

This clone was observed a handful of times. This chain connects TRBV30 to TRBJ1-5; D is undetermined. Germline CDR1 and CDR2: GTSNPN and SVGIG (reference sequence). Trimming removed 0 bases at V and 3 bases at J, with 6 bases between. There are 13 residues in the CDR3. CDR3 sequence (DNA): TGTGCCTGGAGTGTGGAGGACAATCAGCCCCAGCATTTT. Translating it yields CAWSVEDNQPQHF.

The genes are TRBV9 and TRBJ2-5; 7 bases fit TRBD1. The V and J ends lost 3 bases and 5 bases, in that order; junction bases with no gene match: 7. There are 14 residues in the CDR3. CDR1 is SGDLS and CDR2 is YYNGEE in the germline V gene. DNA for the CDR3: TGTGCCAGCAGCGGACAGGGCGGTGGGGAGACCCAGTACTTC. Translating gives CASSGQGGGETQYF.

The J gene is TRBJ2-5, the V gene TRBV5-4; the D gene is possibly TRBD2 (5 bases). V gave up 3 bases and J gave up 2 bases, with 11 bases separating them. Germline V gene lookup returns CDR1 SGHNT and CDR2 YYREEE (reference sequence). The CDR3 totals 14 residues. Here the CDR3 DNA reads TGTGCCAGCAGCTCACGACTAAATCAAGAGACCCAGTACTTC. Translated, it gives CASSSRLNQETQYF.